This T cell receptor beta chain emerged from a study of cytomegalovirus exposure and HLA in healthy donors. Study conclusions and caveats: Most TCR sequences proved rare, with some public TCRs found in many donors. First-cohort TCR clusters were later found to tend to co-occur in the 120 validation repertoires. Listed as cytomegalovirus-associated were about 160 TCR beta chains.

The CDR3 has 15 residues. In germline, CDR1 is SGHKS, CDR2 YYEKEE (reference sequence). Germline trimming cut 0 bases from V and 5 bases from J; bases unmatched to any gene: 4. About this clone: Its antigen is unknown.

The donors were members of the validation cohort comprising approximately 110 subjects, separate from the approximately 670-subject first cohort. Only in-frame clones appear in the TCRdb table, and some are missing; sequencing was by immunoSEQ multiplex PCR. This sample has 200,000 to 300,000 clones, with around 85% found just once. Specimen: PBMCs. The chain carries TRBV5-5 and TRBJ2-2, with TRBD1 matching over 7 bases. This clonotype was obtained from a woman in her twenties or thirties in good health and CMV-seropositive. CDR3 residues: CASSLVPGGTGELFF. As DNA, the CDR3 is TGTGCCAGCAGCTTGGTTCCAGGGGGAACCGGGGAGCTGTTTTTT. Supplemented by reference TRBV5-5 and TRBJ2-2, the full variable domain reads DAGVTQSPTHLIKTRGQQVTLRCSPISGHKSVSWYQQVLGQGPQFIFQYYEKEERGRGNFPDRFSARQFPNYSSELNVNALLLGDSALYLCASSLVPGGTGELFFGEGSRLTVL.